This is a list of T cell receptor beta chains from one sample in a study of blood T cell repertoires in COVID-19. Method: immunoSEQ multiplex PCR; TCRdb's copy keeps in-frame clones and lacks some. The sample comprises 150,000 to 200,000 clones, 74% of which are singletons, and about 3% rests with the top ten. The sequenced material came from peripheral blood. These receptors were obtained from a woman older than 75 with acute or convalescent COVID-19. Each CDR3 is given with its conserved first and last residue. A D gene is named only where the DNA matches it firmly. For some rows the clone size is stated as once, few or many, or as a class when expanded; others skip it.

CDR3 protein | CDR3 DNA | J gene | V gene | D gene | clone size
CASSLTGSGNTEAFF | TGTGCCAGCAGCCTCACAGGGAGCGGGAACACTGAAGCTTTCTTT | TRBJ1-1 | TRBV7-9 | . | .
CASSDTGGFQPQHF | TGTGCCAGCAGTGACACAGGGGGCTTTCAGCCCCAGCATTTT | TRBJ1-5 | TRBV2 | TRBD1 | .
CASSLGGAGDENEQFF | TGCGCCAGCAGCTTGGGGGGAGCGGGAGATGAAAATGAGCAGTTCTTC | TRBJ2-1 | TRBV5-1 | TRBD2 | .
CSVPLGGLTNTGELFF | TGCAGCGTCCCTCTCGGGGGACTTACGAACACCGGGGAGCTGTTTTTT | TRBJ2-2 | TRBV29-1 | . | .
CATSGADRANTGELFF | TGTGCCACCAGTGGGGCGGACAGGGCGAACACCGGGGAGCTGTTTTTT | TRBJ2-2 | TRBV24-1 | TRBD1 | .
CASSLYSGGTVTDTQYF | TGTGCCAGCTCCCTTTACTCGGGGGGGACAGTCACAGATACGCAGTATTTT | TRBJ2-3 | TRBV18 | . | .
CASSQGGFQPQHF | TGTGCCAGCAGTCAGGGGGGTTTTCAGCCCCAGCATTTT | TRBJ1-5 | TRBV3-1/TRBV3-2 | TRBD1 | .
CASRLTGGEFETQYF | TGCGCCAGCAGATTGACAGGGGGGGAGTTTGAGACCCAGTACTTC | TRBJ2-5 | TRBV10-2 | TRBD1 | .
CATSSGGDLGEQFF | TGTGCCACCTCTTCGGGAGGGGATCTCGGTGAGCAGTTCTTC | TRBJ2-1 | TRBV19 | TRBD2 | .
CASSVASREAYEQYF | TGTGCCAGCAGCGTAGCCAGTCGGGAGGCCTACGAGCAGTACTTC | TRBJ2-7 | TRBV9 | TRBD2 | .
CASTAGGHGGQETQYF | TGTGCCAGCACGGCGGGAGGGCATGGGGGCCAAGAGACCCAGTACTTC | TRBJ2-5 | TRBV7-9 | TRBD2 | .
CASSFGRGINEQFF | TGTGCCAGCAGCTTCGGCAGGGGGATCAATGAGCAGTTCTTC | TRBJ2-1 | TRBV7-9 | TRBD1 | .
CAISANRENSPLHF | TGTGCCATCAGTGCCAACCGAGAAAATTCACCCCTCCACTTT | TRBJ1-6 | TRBV10-3 | . | .
CASSQIVGEEFF | TGTGCCAGCAGTCAAATTGTGGGGGAGGAGTTCTTC | TRBJ2-1 | TRBV14 | . | .
CASLFRQRSTDTQYF | TGTGCCAGTCTTTTTCGTCAGCGTAGCACAGATACGCAGTATTTT | TRBJ2-3 | TRBV2 | . | many
CAIRATSTGELFF | TGTGCCATCAGGGCGACTAGCACCGGGGAGCTGTTTTTT | TRBJ2-2 | TRBV10-3 | . | once
CASSDRRDSDHFTEAFF | TGTGCCAGCAGTGATAGGAGGGACAGTGACCACTTCACTGAAGCTTTCTTT | TRBJ1-1 | TRBV2 | TRBD1 | .
CASGFGTSGRPYEQYF | TGTGCTAGTGGTTTCGGGACTAGCGGGAGGCCCTACGAGCAGTACTTC | TRBJ2-7 | TRBV12-5 | TRBD2 | .
CAISVGTVSTDTQYF | TGTGCCATCAGTGTAGGGACAGTTAGCACAGATACGCAGTATTTT | TRBJ2-3 | TRBV10-3 | TRBD1 | .
CSVGVTGANQPQHF | TGCAGCGTTGGGGTGACAGGGGCGAATCAGCCCCAGCATTTT | TRBJ1-5 | TRBV29-1 | TRBD1 | few
CASSKRQGASSYNEQFF | TGTGCCAGCAGCAAGAGACAGGGCGCCAGCTCCTACAATGAGCAGTTCTTC | TRBJ2-1 | TRBV9 | TRBD1 | .
CASSFVQGVETQYF | TGTGCCAGCAGTTTTGTTCAGGGGGTAGAGACCCAGTACTTC | TRBJ2-5 | TRBV28 | TRBD1 | .
CASSFQGQGAYEQYF | TGTGCCAGCAGTTTTCAGGGACAGGGAGCCTACGAGCAGTACTTC | TRBJ2-7 | TRBV28 | TRBD1 | .
CASSHGDSQGTDTQYF | TGTGCCAGCAGCCATGGGGACTCCCAAGGCACAGATACGCAGTATTTT | TRBJ2-3 | TRBV4-2 | . | few
CASSTGTSSHEQYF | TGTGCCAGCAGCACCGGGACATCCTCCCACGAGCAGTACTTC | TRBJ2-7 | TRBV7-9 | . | .
CASSLSTGAVTGELFF | TGTGCCAGCAGTTTGTCTACAGGGGCGGTCACCGGGGAGCTGTTTTTT | TRBJ2-2 | TRBV27 | TRBD1 | once
CASSTNPSGNSYNEQFF | TGTGCCAGCAGCACTAACCCCAGCGGGAACTCCTACAATGAGCAGTTCTTC | TRBJ2-1 | TRBV4-2 | TRBD2 | .
CASSLRGLAGYTGELFF | TGTGCCAGCAGTTTAAGGGGACTAGCGGGATACACCGGGGAGCTGTTTTTT | TRBJ2-2 | TRBV27 | TRBD2 | few
CASSEHGGRANSPLHF | TGTGCCAGCAGTGAACACGGCGGCAGGGCAAATTCACCCCTCCACTTT | TRBJ1-6 | TRBV6-1 | . | medium-sized
CASHSGGDGNTIYF | TGTGCCAGTCATTCAGGGGGTGATGGAAACACCATATATTTT | TRBJ1-3 | TRBV19 | TRBD1 | .
CSVAGGLNQPQHF | TGCAGCGTTGCAGGGGGATTAAATCAGCCCCAGCATTTT | TRBJ1-5 | TRBV29-1 | TRBD1 | .
CASSSPVAGVGGAFF | TGTGCCAGCAGTTCCCCCGTTGCAGGGGTCGGTGGAGCTTTCTTT | TRBJ1-1 | TRBV28 | . | .
CAWSGGVTQYF | TGTGCCTGGAGTGGAGGCGTGACCCAGTACTTC | TRBJ2-5 | TRBV30 | . | .
CASSVAQVNEKLFF | TGTGCCAGCAGCGTAGCGCAGGTTAATGAAAAACTGTTTTTT | TRBJ1-4 | TRBV9 | . | .
CASSKIRETPGGGYTF | TGTGCCAGCAGCAAAATAAGGGAGACCCCGGGGGGAGGCTACACCTTC | TRBJ1-2 | TRBV21-1 | . | .
CASRGPGTDTQYF | TGTGCCAGCAGGGGCCCAGGCACAGATACGCAGTATTTT | TRBJ2-3 | TRBV5-4 | . | .
CASSQGVNTGELFF | TGTGCCAGCAGCCAGGGCGTGAACACCGGGGAGCTGTTTTTT | TRBJ2-2 | TRBV7-3 | . | .
CATSAGTLYEQYF | TGTGCCACCTCAGCCGGGACACTTTACGAGCAGTACTTC | TRBJ2-7 | TRBV6-5 | . | .
CASSSLQEGAVAFF | TGTGCCAGCAGTTCTCTGCAGGAAGGGGCGGTGGCTTTCTTT | TRBJ1-1 | TRBV25-1 | . | few
CASSARQGSNEQFF | TGTGCCAGCAGTGCAAGACAGGGCTCCAATGAGCAGTTCTTC | TRBJ2-1 | TRBV2 | TRBD1 | .
CATSDFPGTGDGYTF | TGTGCCACCAGTGATTTTCCCGGGACAGGGGATGGCTACACCTTC | TRBJ1-2 | TRBV24-1 | TRBD1 | .
CASTYGEGVETQYF | TGTGCCAGCACCTACGGGGAGGGGGTGGAGACCCAGTACTTC | TRBJ2-5 | TRBV6-6 | . | .
CASSSGLAGDQETQYF | TGTGCCAGCAGCTCGGGACTAGCGGGGGACCAAGAGACCCAGTACTTC | TRBJ2-5 | TRBV7-2 | TRBD2 | .
CASRRARGINTGELFF | TGTGCCAGCAGACGAGCCAGGGGGATTAACACCGGGGAGCTGTTTTTT | TRBJ2-2 | TRBV3-1/TRBV3-2 | TRBD1 | .